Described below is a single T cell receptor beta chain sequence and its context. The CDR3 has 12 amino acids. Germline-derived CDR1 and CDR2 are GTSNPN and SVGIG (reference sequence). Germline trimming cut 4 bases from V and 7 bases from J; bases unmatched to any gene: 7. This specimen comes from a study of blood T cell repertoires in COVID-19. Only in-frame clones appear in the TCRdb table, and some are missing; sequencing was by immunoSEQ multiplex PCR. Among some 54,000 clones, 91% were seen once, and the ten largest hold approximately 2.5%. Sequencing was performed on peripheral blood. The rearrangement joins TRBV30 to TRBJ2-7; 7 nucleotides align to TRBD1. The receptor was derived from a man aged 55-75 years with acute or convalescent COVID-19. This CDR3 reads CAWNGQVGEQYF. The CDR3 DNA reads TGTGCCTGGAACGGACAGGTGGGGGAGCAGTACTTC.